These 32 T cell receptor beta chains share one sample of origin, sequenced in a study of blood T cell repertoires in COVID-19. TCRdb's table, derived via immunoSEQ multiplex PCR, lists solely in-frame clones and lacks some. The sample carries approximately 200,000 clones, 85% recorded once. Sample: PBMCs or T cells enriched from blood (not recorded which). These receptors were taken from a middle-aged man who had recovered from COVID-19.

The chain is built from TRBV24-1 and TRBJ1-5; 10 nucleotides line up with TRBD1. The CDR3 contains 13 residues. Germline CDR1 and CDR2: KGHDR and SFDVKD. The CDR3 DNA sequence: TGTGCTACGGGACAGGGGCCCAATCAGCCCCAGCATTTT. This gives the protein CATGQGPNQPQHF.

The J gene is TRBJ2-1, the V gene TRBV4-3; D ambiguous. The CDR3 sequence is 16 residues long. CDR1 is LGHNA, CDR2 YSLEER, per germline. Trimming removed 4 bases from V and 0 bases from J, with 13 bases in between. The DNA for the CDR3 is TGCGCCAGCAGCCGCGGTCGTGACGCCTCCTACAATGAGCAGTTCTTC. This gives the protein CASSRGRDASYNEQFF.

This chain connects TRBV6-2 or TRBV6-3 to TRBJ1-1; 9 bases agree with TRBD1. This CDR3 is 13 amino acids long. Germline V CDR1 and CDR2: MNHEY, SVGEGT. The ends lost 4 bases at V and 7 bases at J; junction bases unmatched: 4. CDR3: CASSWDRALEAFF. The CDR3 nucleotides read TGTGCCAGCAGTTGGGACAGGGCCCTTGAAGCTTTCTTT.

CDR3: CASSKRDSNLKNSPLHF. DNA of the CDR3: TGTGCCAGTAGTAAACGGGACAGCAACCTAAAAAATTCACCCCTCCACTTT. The chain is built from TRBV19 and TRBJ1-6, with TRBD1 matching 7 bases. The germline V gene has CDR1 LNHDA and CDR2 SQIVND (reference sequence). The CDR3 has 17 residues. V lost 4 bases, J lost 7 bases, and 13 bases stayed unmatched. Combining the CDR3 with reference TRBV19 and TRBJ1-6 gives the whole variable domain DGGITQSPKYLFRKEGQNVTLSCEQNLNHDAMYWYRQDPGQGLRLIYYSQIVNDFQKGDIAEGYSVSREKKESFPLTVTSAQKNPTAFYLCASSKRDSNLKNSPLHFGNGTRLTVT.

The DNA for the CDR3 is TGTGCCAGCAGCTCTAATACAGGGAGCGCCGGGGAGCTGTTTTTT. Its translation is CASSSNTGSAGELFF. The chain is built from TRBV7-2 and TRBJ2-2; the D gene is possibly TRBD1 (6 bases). This CDR3 has 15 residues. Trimming removed 4 bases at V and 6 bases at J, with 15 bases between. Germline CDR1 SGHTA, CDR2 FQGNSA.

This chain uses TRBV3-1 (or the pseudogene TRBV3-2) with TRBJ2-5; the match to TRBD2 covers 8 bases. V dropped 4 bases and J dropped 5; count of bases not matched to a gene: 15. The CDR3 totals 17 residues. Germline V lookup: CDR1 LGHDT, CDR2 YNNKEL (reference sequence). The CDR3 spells CASSLGGSGIRQETQYF. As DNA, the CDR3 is TGTGCCAGCAGCCTGGGGGGTAGCGGGATTCGCCAGGAGACCCAGTACTTC.

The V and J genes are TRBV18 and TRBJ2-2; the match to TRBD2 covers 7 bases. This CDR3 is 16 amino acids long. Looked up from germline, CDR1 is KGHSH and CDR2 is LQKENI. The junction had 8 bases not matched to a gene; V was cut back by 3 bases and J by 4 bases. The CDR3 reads CASSPNSGIPTGELFF. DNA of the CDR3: TGTGCCAGCTCACCGAACAGCGGGATACCCACCGGGGAGCTGTTTTTT.

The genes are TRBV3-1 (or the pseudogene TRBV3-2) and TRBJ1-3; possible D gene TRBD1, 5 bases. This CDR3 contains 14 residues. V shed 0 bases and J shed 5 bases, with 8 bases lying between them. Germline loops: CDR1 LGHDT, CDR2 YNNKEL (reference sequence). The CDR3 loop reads CASSQERGRNTIYF. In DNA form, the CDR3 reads TGTGCCAGCAGCCAAGAGCGGGGCCGAAACACCATATATTTT.

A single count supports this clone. The CDR3 region is CAISESAGSSYEQYF. The CDR3 bases are TGTGCCATCAGTGAGTCCGCAGGGTCCTCCTACGAGCAGTACTTC. The chain couples TRBV10-3 to TRBJ2-7; D is possibly TRBD1 (5 bases). The CDR3 runs to 15 residues. V shed 0 bases and J shed 0 bases, with 9 bases lying between them. CDR1 and CDR2 from the germline V gene are ENHRY and SYGVKD.

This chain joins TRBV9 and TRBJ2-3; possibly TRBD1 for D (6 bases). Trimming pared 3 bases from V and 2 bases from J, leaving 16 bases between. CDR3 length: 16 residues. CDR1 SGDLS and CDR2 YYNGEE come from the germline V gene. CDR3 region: CASSENGQTITDTQYF. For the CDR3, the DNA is TGTGCCAGCAGCGAAAACGGACAGACCATCACAGATACGCAGTATTTT.

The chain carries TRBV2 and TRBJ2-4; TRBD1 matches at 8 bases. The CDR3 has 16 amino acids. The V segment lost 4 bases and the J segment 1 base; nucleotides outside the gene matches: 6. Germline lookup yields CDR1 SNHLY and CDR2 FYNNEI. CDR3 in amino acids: CASSGQGLLAKNIQYF. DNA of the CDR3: TGTGCCAGCAGTGGACAGGGGTTATTGGCCAAAAACATTCAGTACTTC.

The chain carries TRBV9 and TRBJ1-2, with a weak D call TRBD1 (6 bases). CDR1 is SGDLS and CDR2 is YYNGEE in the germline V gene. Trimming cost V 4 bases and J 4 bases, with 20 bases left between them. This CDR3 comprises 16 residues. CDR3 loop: CASSTRGGGGSYGYTF. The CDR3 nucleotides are TGTGCCAGCAGCACCCGGGGGGGCGGAGGGAGCTATGGCTACACCTTC.

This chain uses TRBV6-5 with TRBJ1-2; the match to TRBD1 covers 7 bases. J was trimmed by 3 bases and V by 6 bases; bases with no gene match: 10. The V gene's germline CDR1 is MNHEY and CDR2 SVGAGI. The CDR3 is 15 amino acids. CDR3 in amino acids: CASRRTGPRHYGYTF. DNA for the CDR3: TGTGCCAGCAGACGGACAGGACCTCGTCACTATGGCTACACCTTC.

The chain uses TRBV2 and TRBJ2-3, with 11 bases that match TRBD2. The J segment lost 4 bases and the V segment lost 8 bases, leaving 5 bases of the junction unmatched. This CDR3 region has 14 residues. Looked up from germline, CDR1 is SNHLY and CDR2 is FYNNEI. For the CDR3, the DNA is TGTGCCAGCGAAACTAGCGGGAGTGCAGATACGCAGTATTTT. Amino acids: CASETSGSADTQYF.

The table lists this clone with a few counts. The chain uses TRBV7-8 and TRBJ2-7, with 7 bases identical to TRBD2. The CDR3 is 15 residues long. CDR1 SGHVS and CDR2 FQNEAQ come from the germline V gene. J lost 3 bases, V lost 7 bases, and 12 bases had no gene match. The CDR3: CASNTGRAGRYEQYF. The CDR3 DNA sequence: TGTGCCAGCAACACAGGCCGAGCGGGGCGCTACGAGCAGTACTTC.

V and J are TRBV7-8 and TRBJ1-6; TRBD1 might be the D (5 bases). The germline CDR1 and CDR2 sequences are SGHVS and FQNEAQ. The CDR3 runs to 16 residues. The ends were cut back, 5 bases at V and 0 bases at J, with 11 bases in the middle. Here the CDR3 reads CASSPQESSYNSPLHF. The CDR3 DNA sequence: TGTGCCAGCAGCCCACAGGAGAGCTCCTATAATTCACCCCTCCACTTT.

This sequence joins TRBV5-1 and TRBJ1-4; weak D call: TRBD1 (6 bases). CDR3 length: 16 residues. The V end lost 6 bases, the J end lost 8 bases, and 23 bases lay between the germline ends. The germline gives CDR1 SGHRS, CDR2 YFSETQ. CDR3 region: CASTRSPSGVGEKLFF. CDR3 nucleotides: TGCGCCAGCACCCGATCCCCCTCAGGGGTGGGCGAAAAACTGTTTTTT.

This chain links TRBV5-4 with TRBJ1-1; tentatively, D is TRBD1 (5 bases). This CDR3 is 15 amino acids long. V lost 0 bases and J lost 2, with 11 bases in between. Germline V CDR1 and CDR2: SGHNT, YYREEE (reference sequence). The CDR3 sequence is CASSLAGGLNTEAFF. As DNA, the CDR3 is TGTGCCAGCAGCTTGGCCGGGGGACTTAACACTGAAGCTTTCTTT.

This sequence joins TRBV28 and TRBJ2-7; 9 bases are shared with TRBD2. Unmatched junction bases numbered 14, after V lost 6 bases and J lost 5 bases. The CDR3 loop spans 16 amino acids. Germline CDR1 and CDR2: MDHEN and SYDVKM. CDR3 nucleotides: TGTGCCAGCAGACCGTCCCAGCGGGAGGCGATGAACGAGCAGTACTTC. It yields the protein CASRPSQREAMNEQYF.

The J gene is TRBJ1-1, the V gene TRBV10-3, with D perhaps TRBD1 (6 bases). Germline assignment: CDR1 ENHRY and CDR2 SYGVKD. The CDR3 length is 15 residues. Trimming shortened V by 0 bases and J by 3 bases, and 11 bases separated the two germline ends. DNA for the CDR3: TGTGCCATCAGTGAGTCGGGGGGGCGAGACACTGAAGCTTTCTTT. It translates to CAISESGGRDTEAFF.

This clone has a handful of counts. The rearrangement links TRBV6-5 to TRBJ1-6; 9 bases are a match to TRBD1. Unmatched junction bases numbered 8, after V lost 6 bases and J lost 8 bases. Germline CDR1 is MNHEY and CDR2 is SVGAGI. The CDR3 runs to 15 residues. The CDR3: CASRKGTGIHSPLHF. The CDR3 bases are TGTGCCAGCAGGAAGGGGACAGGGATACATTCACCCCTCCACTTT.

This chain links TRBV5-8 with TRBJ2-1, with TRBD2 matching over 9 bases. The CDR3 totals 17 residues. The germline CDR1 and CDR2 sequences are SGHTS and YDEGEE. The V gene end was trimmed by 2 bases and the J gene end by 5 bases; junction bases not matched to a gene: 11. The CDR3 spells CASSFQTSGRYNNEQFF. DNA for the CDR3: TGTGCCAGCAGCTTTCAGACTAGCGGAAGATACAACAATGAGCAGTTCTTC.

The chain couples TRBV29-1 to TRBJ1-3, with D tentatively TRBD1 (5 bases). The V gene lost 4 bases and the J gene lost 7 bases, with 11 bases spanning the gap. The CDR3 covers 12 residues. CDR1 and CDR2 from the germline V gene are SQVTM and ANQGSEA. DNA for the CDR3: TGCAGCGTTGCAGGGCTGGGGAACACCATATATTTT. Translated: CSVAGLGNTIYF.

Here the CDR3 DNA reads TGTGCCAGTAGTCGGGGGAGGGGCACCGGGGAGCTGTTTTTT. Residues: CASSRGRGTGELFF. The genes are TRBV19 and TRBJ2-2, with 7 bases fitting TRBD2. Germline V gives CDR1 LNHDA, CDR2 SQIVND (reference sequence). Unmatched junction bases numbered 4, after V lost 5 bases and J lost 4 bases. This CDR3 has 14 residues.

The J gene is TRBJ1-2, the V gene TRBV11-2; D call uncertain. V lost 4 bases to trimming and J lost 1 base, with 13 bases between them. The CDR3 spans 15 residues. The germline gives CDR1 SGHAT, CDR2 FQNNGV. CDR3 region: CASSSLKQLNYGYTF. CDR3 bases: TGTGCCAGCAGCTCCCTTAAACAGCTTAACTATGGCTACACCTTC.

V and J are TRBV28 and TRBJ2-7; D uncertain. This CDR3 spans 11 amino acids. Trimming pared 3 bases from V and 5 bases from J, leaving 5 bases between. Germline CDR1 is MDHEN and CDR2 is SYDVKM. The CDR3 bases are TGTGCCAGCAGTTTCCAGAACGAGCAGTACTTC. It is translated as CASSFQNEQYF.

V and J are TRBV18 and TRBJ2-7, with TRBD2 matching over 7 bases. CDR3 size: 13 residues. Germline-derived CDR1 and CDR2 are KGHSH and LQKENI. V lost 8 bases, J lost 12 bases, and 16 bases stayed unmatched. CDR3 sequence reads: CASHQGRVSPLYF. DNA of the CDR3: TGTGCCAGCCATCAAGGGAGGGTTAGCCCCTTGTACTTC.

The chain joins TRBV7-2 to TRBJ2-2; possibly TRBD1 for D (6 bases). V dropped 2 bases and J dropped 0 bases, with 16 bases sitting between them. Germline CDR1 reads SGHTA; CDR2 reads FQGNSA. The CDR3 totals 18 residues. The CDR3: CASSLLLGQQSNTGELFF. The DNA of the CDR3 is TGTGCCAGCAGCTTATTATTAGGACAGCAATCGAACACCGGGGAGCTGTTTTTT.

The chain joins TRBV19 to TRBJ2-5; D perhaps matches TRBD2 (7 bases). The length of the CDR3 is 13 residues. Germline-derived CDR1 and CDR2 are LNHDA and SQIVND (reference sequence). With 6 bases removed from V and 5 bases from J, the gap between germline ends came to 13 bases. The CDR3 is CASSVGRGETQYF. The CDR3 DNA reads TGTGCCAGTAGCGTGGGGAGGGGGGAGACCCAGTACTTC.

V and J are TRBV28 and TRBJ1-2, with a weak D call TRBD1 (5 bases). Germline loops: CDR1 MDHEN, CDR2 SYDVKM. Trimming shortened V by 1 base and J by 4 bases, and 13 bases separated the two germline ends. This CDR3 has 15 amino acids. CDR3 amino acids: CASSLLTGSGYGYTF. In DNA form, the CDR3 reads TGTGCCAGCAGTTTATTAACAGGATCCGGCTATGGCTACACCTTC.

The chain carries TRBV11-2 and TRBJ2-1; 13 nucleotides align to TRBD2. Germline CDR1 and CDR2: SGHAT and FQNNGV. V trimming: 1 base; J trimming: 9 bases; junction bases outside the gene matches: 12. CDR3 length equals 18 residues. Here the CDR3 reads CASSLGPTRGTSGTEQFF. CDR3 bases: TGTGCCAGCAGCTTAGGTCCCACCCGAGGGACTAGCGGGACTGAGCAGTTCTTC.

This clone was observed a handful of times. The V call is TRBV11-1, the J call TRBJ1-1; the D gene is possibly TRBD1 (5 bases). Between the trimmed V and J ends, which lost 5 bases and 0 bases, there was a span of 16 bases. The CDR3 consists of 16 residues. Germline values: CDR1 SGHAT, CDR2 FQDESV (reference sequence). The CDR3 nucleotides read TGTGCCAGCAGCCGGGACTCCAGGCCCGTGAACACTGAAGCTTTCTTT. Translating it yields CASSRDSRPVNTEAFF.